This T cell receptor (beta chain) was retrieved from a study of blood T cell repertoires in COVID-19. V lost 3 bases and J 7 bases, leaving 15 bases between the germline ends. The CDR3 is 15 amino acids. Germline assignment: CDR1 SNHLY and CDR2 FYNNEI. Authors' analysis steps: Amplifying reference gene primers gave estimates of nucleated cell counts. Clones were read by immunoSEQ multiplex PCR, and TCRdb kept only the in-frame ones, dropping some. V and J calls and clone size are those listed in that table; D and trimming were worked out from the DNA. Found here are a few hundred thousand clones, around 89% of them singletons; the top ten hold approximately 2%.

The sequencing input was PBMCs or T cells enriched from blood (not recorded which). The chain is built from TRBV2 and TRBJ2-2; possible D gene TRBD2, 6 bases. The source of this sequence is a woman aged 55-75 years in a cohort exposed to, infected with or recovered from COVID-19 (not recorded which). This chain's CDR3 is CASSDKGGPNGELFF. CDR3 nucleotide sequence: TGTGCCAGCAGTGATAAGGGAGGTCCGAACGGGGAGCTGTTTTTT.